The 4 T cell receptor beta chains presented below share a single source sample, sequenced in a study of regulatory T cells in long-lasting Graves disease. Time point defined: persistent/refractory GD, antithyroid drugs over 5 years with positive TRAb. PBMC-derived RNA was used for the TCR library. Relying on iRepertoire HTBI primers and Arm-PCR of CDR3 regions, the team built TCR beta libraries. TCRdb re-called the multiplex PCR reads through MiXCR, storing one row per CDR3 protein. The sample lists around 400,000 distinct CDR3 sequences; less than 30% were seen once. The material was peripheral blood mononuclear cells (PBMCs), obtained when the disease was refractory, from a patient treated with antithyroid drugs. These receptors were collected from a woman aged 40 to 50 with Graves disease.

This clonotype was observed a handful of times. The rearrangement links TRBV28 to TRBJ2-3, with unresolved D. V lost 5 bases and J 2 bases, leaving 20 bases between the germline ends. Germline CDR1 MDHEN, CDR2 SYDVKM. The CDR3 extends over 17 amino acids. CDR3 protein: CASSRSGNRLYTDTQYF. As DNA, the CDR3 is TGTGCCAGCAGTCGCTCCGGTAATAGGCTTTACACAGATACGCAGTATTTT. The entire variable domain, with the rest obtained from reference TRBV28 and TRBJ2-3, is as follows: DVKVTQSSRYLVKRTGEKVFLECVQDMDHENMFWYRQDPGLGLRLIYFSYDVKMKEKGDIPEGYSVSREKKERFSLILESASTNQTSMYLCASSRSGNRLYTDTQYFGPGTRLTVL.

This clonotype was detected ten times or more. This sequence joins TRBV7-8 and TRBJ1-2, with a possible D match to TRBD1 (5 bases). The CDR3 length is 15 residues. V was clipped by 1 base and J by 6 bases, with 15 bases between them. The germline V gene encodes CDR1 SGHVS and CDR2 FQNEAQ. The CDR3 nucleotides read TGTGCCAGCAGCTTAGTTGGCAGGGTGATTGATGGCTACACCTTC. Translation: CASSLVGRVIDGYTF.

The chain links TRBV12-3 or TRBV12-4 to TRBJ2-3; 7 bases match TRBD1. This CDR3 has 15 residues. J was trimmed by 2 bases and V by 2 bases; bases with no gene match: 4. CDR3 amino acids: CASSLYRGLTDTQYF. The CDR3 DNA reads TGTGCCAGCAGTTTATACAGGGGCCTCACAGATACGCAGTATTTT.

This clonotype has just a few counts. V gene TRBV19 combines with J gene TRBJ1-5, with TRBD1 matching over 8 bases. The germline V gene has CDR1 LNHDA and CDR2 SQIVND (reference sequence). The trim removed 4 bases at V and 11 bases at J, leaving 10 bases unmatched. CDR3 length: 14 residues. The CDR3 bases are TGTGCCAGTAGTACTATCACGGGGACAGGAACCCAGCATTTT. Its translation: CASSTITGTGTQHF.